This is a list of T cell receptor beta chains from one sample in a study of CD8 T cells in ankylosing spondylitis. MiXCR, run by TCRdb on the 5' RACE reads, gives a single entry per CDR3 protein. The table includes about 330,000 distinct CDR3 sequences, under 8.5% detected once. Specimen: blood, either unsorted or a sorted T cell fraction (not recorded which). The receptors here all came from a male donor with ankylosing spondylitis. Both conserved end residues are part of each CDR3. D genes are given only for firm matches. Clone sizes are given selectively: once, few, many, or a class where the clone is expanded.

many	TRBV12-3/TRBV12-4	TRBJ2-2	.	TGTGCCAGCAGTTCGGAGGTGGCCGGGGAGCTGTTTTTT	CASSSEVAGELFF
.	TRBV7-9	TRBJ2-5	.	TGTGCCAGCAGCATCGATTCATGGGTCCAAGAGACCCAGTACTTC	CASSIDSWVQETQYF
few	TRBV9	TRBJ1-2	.	TGTGCCAGCAGCGTAGACCCAGCAGGGGTAGATGGCTACACCTTC	CASSVDPAGVDGYTF
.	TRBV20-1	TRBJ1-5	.	TGCAGTGCTAGAGCCGTGGCAGTCAATCAGCCCCAGCATTTT	CSARAVAVNQPQHF
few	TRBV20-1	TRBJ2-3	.	TGCAGTGCGTTAGAGGTCCGGAGCACAGATACGCAGTATTTT	CSALEVRSTDTQYF
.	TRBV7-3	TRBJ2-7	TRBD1	TGTGCCAGCAGCTCTAATACAGGGGACGAGCAGTACTTC	CASSSNTGDEQYF
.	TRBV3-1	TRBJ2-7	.	TGTGCCAGCAGCCGTGAGGTAATAGCAGTGGTGCAGTACTTC	CASSREVIAVVQYF
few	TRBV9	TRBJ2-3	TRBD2	TGTGCCAGCAGCGTAGCTAAGGTGGGAGGGCCCACAGATACGCAGTATTTT	CASSVAKVGGPTDTQYF
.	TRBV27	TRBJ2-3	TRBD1	TGTGCCAGCAGTTACGGACAGGCCGATACGCAGTATTTT	CASSYGQADTQYF
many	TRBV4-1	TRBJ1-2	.	TGCGCCAGCAGCCAAGATCCCAGGGGACCGAACTATGGCTACACCTTC	CASSQDPRGPNYGYTF
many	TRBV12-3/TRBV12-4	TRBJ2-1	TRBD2	TGTGCCAGCAGCTTCGGGACTAGCGATGAGCAGTTCTTC	CASSFGTSDEQFF
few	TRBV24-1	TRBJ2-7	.	TGTGCCACCAGTGATAATAGAGGGGGACTCCTCTACGAGCAGTACTTC	CATSDNRGGLLYEQYF
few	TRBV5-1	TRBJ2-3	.	TGCGCCAGCAGCTTGGTGGCGGGAATCACAGATACGCAGTATTTT	CASSLVAGITDTQYF
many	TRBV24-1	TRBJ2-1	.	TGTGCCACCAGTGATTTGCGACTCGGAGCGGGCCACAATGAGCAGTTCTTC	CATSDLRLGAGHNEQFF
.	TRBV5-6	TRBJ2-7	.	TGTGCCAGCAGCTTGGGGACACCGAGCTACGAGCAGTACTTC	CASSLGTPSYEQYF
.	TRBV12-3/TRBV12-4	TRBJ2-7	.	TGTGCCAGCAGTTTAATGGTTCCTATATCCGAGCAGTACTTC	CASSLMVPISEQYF
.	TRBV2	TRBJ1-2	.	TGTGCCAGCAGTGCTCTGGGTCTCTCTAACTATGGCTACACCTTC	CASSALGLSNYGYTF
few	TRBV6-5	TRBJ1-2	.	TGTGCCAGCAGTTTAATATGGACGGACATTTATGGCTACACCTTC	CASSLIWTDIYGYTF
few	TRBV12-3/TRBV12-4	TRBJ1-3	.	TGTGCCAGCAGTTTCGCGGTTGGCTCTGGAAACACCATATATTTT	CASSFAVGSGNTIYF
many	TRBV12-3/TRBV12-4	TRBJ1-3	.	TGTGCCACCCTGGCCCGGGGGACCAGAAACACCATATATTTT	CATLARGTRNTIYF
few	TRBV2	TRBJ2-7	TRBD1	TGTGCCAGCAGGGATACACAGGGGACCTACGAGCAGTACTTC	CASRDTQGTYEQYF
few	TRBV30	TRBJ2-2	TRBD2	TGTGCCTGGAGGAGGACTAGCGGGAACACCGGGGAGCTGTTTTTT	CAWRRTSGNTGELFF
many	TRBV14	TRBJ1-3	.	TGTGCCAGCAGCCCCGCCGGCGTCTCTGGAAACACCATATATTTT	CASSPAGVSGNTIYF
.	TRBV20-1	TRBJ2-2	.	TGCAGTGCTAGACATATAGGGGGGGAGCTGTTTTTT	CSARHIGGELFF
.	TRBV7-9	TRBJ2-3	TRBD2	TGTGCCAGCAGCGCTAGCGGCACTAGCACAGATACGCAGTATTTT	CASSASGTSTDTQYF
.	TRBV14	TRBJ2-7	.	TGTGCCAGCAGCCAAGATAGGACGGCGTGGCAGTACTTC	CASSQDRTAWQYF
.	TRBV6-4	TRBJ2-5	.	TGTGCCAGCAGTGTAGAGCCATTGGGGACCCAGTACTTC	CASSVEPLGTQYF
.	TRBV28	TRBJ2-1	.	TGTGCCAGCAAAGCTCTTTTTGGGCGCGAGCAGTTCTTC	CASKALFGREQFF
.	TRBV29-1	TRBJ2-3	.	TGCAGCGTTGAAGGAAGTAGCACAGATACGCAGTATTTT	CSVEGSSTDTQYF